This record covers a single TCR beta chain. Its antigen remains unidentified. Base qualities were left out, and no much larger clone turns up one base away. The sample's time point label, decoded: newly diagnosed GD, antithyroid drugs for less than 3 months. For both TCR sequencing and RNA sequencing, RNA was extracted from PBMCs in TRIzol. The diagnosis of Graves' disease was made according to American Thyroid Association guidelines. The patients came from an endocrinology department in Xi'an, China. From each patient, roughly 9 milliliters of peripheral blood was collected into an EDTA anticoagulant tube. Ficoll Paque Plus density gradient separation was used to isolate PBMCs, and no additional T cell sorting was done. An Agilent 2100 Bioanalyzer and agarose gel were used to check RNA quality, and a NanoDrop 2000 was used to measure RNA concentration. Libraries came from multiplex PCR. The run used an Illumina HiSeq 4000. To build TCR beta libraries, CDR3 regions were amplified by Arm-PCR using iRepertoire HTBI primers. Gel purification was performed on PCR products prior to sequencing. In the paper's pipeline: A total of 60 to 80 TRBV and 14 TRBJ segments were identified across samples and were used for gene usage analysis of CDR3 amino acid clonotypes. COPE and FqMerger were used to merge filtered high-quality paired reads into contigs. BLAST was used to align contigs to IMGT TRBV, TRBD and TRBJ reference genes, and CDR3 was defined according to IMGT. Highly expanded clones were defined as clonotypes with a frequency above 0.1%. Repertoire diversity was measured by Shannon entropy, and V-J evenness by the Gini coefficient. A clonotype was considered public if more than one individual shared it. TCRdb handled the public reads itself, with Q25 trimming in fastp and clone calling in MiXCR, and kept productive beta chains. Under each unique CDR3 protein, matching rows form one entry showing the most common genes and DNA. The V and J calls were not made by the authors but by TCRdb's processing. The sample profile shows about 320,000 distinct CDR3 sequences; over 15% of them were found once. 35% to 45% of the sample is taken by the ten largest.

The data derive from a study of regulatory T cells in long-lasting Graves disease (dated by TCRdb to the early 2020s). About the study as a whole: Antithyroid drugs had been taken for less than 3 months by newly diagnosed Graves' disease patients. Patients with persistent Graves' disease were compared with patients with newly diagnosed Graves' disease using TCR sequencing and RNA sequencing of peripheral blood. The study was registered as a clinical trial and conducted in China. TCR sequencing covered roughly 13 persistent and 20 or so newly diagnosed Graves' disease patients, approximately 33 samples in total. General conclusions and limits of the study: Because the primary lesion, thyroid tissue, could not be accessed, the study looked at peripheral blood alone. A larger number of public clonotypes was shared among persistent patients (fewer than 3,000) than among newly diagnosed patients (around 880). TRBV28, TRBJ1-2 and TRBJ2-5 were preferentially used in persistent disease, while TRBV20-1 and TRBJ2-1 were favored in newly diagnosed disease. Only the TCR beta chain was sequenced and analyzed. Lower TCR Shannon entropy and fewer highly expanded clones were observed in persistent Graves' disease patients than in newly diagnosed patients, which suggested clonal expansion. As a limitation, the authors acknowledged that the small sample size may reduce accuracy.

The CDR3 holds 14 amino acids from the cysteine to the phenylalanine. Just CDR3 DNA is preserved here, 42 bases in frame from base 1. From V the trimming removes 4 bases and from J it removes 3 bases, while the gene matches leave 6 bases of the junction unaccounted for. The germline V gene supplies CDR1 SGHRS and CDR2 YFSETQ. The chain is encoded by TRBV5-1 joined to TRBJ1-1; 7 bases in the middle match TRBD1. The specimen comprised peripheral blood mononuclear cells (PBMCs), sampled at new diagnosis, from a patient treated with antithyroid drugs. The sequence was obtained from a female donor with Graves disease. The base sequence is TGCGCCAGCAGCACCCGGACAGGTCACACTGAAGCTTTCTTT. Its amino acids are CASSTRTGHTEAFF.